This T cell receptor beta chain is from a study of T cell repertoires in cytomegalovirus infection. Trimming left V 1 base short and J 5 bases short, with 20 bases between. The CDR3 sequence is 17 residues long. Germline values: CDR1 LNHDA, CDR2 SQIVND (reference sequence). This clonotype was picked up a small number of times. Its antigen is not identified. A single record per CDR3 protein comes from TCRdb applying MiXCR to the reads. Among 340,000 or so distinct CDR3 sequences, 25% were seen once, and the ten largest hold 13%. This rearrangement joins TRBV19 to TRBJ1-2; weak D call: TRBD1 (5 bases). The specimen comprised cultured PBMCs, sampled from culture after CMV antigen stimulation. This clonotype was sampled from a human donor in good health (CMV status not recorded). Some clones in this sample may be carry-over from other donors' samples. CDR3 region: CASSIVSVQGGRYGYTF. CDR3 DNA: TGTGCCAGTAGTATAGTCTCCGTTCAGGGCGGTCGGTATGGCTACACCTTC.